This T cell receptor beta chain stems from a study of blood T cells in healthy people across ages. Study conclusions and caveats: Unknown CMV status may confound age-related changes in expanded clones.

There are many counts of this clonotype. Its antigen is as yet unknown. Russia was home to the donors, healthy Caucasian individuals aged roughly 6 to 100. Each donor had approximately 10 milliliters of peripheral blood drawn. It was with a sample-barcoded 5' primer and a J-beta primer mix that a second PCR of about 6 to 12 cycles was run. The template-switch adaptor, which had 12 random nucleotides, put a tag on each cDNA molecule. A single record per CDR3 protein comes from TCRdb applying MiXCR to the 5' RACE reads. There are about 730,000 distinct CDR3 sequences in the sample; 35% to 45% occur only once, and 20% to 25% lies in the top ten. Germline CDR1 is SGHTA and CDR2 is FQGNSA. The CDR3 extends over 17 amino acids. V was pared by 4 bases and J by 0 bases, with 17 bases between.

The sequence derives from a woman aged 55-69 years in good health. Sequenced: blood. The chain combines TRBV7-2 with TRBJ2-3; a weak D match, TRBD2 (7 bases). As DNA, the CDR3 is TGTGCCAGCAGCTCAACCGGGGGGCGGACGAGCACAGATACGCAGTATTTT. Translating it yields CASSSTGGRTSTDTQYF.